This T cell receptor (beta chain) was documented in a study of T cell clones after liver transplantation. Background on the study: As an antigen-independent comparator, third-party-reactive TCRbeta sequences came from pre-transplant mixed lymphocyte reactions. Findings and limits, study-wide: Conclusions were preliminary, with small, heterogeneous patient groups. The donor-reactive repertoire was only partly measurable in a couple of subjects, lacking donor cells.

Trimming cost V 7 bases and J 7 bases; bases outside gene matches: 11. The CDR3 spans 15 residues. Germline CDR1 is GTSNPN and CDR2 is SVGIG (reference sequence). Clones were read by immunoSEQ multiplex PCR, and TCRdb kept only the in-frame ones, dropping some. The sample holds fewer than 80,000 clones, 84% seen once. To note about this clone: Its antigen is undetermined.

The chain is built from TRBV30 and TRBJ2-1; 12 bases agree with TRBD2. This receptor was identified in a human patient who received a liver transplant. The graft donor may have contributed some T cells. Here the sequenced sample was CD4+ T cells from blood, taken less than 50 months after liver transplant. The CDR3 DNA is TGTGCCTTCTGGCCGGCTAGCGGGAGGGAAAATGAGCAGTTCTTC. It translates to CAFWPASGRENEQFF.